This TCR beta chain was obtained from a study of shared clonotypes between healthy human individuals. Study results and caveats: Limited genetic and exposure-history diversity came from having few donors. Deeper or shallower sequencing was expected to change how clonotypes are shared among donors.

The naive CD8 subset, CD45RO-negative cells positively selected for CCR7, excluded terminally differentiated effector memory CD45RA+ cells. The donors, all of them Caucasian adults, lived in Nashville, Tennessee. In germline, CDR1 is MNHNY, CDR2 SVGAGI (reference sequence). This CDR3 is 15 amino acids long. The germline V and J ends were trimmed by 9 bases and 2 bases, with 16 bases remaining between them. The repertoire was sequenced with immunoSEQ multiplex PCR; TCRdb's copy has only in-frame clones and lacks some. Of 1.5 million to 2.5 million clones listed, roughly 94% are singletons. Regarding this clone: The antigen is undetermined.

The sequence was obtained from a man between 18 and 35 years old in good health. The chain combines TRBV6-6 with TRBJ2-2; possibly TRBD2 for D (6 bases). Sequenced sample: naive CD8+ T cells sorted from blood. The CDR3 protein is CASPMGDSNTGELFF. Written as DNA, the CDR3 is TGTGCCAGTCCTATGGGGGACTCAAACACCGGGGAGCTGTTTTTT.